Here is one T cell receptor (beta chain) with its context. Germline trimming cut 3 bases from V and 6 bases from J; bases unmatched to any gene: 13. CDR1 is MGHRA, CDR2 YSYEKL, per germline. The CDR3 consists of 17 residues. Produced via immunoSEQ multiplex PCR; TCRdb's table is partial and in-frame only. The table lists approximately 67,000 clones, approximately 90% of them singletons, with 4.8% in the top ten. The data derive from a study of blood T cell repertoires in COVID-19. The wider study: Acute and convalescent COVID-19 samples came from the United States, Italy and Spain. T cells, B-cell-depleted T cells, or PBMCs supplied cDNA or gDNA.

The sequence was obtained from a woman aged 55-70 years with active COVID-19. This rearrangement joins TRBV4-1 to TRBJ1-5; 8 bases fit TRBD1. Input material: peripheral blood. CDR3 protein: CASSQEAAGGAGQPQHF. The CDR3 nucleotides are TGCGCCAGCAGCCAGGAAGCCGCAGGGGGCGCGGGTCAGCCCCAGCATTTT.